A single sample gave rise to the 26 T cell receptor beta chains below, sequenced in a study of long-term antiretroviral therapy in people with HIV. Researchers ran immunoSEQ v3.0 at survey level. The data were produced by immunoSEQ multiplex PCR, yet TCRdb's version contains in-frame clones alone and is incomplete. The sample shows tens of thousands of clones, 70% to 90% of them seen only once. This specimen was unsorted PBMCs, taken about 2.7 years before starting antiretroviral therapy. The source of these receptors is a woman in her twenties or thirties with HIV.

V usage is TRBV7-6 and J usage is TRBJ1-1; TRBD1 matches at 10 bases. V trimming: 5 bases; J trimming: 2 bases; junction bases outside the gene matches: 17. CDR3 length equals 19 residues. Per germline, CDR1 SGHVS and CDR2 FNYEAQ. CDR3 sequence: CASSPSVQGQGRFNTEAFF. As DNA, the CDR3 is TGTGCCAGCAGCCCATCGGTCCAGGGACAGGGGCGTTTTAACACTGAAGCTTTCTTT.

This chain's CDR3 is CASWGTSTF. The CDR3 DNA is TGTGCCAGCTGGGGGACATCCACCTTC. This chain connects TRBV6-4 to TRBJ1-2, with a tentative D call TRBD1 (6 bases). The CDR3 consists of 9 residues. V lost 8 bases and J lost 13, with 11 bases in between. CDR1 is MRHNA and CDR2 is SNTAGT in the germline V gene.

The chain employs TRBV19 and TRBJ2-6; maybe TRBD1 (5 bases). The CDR3 contains 14 residues. CDR1 LNHDA and CDR2 SQIVND come from the germline V gene (reference sequence). Trimming took 7 bases from V and 1 from J, leaving 8 bases between them. The CDR3 DNA reads as TGTGCCAGTACGACAGCGTCTGGGGCCAACGTCCTGACTTTC. This codes for CASTTASGANVLTF. The full variable domain, in which reference TRBV19 and TRBJ2-6 provide the parts outside the CDR3, is DGGITQSPKYLFRKEGQNVTLSCEQNLNHDAMYWYRQDPGQGLRLIYYSQIVNDFQKGDIAEGYSVSREKKESFPLTVTSAQKNPTAFYLCASTTASGANVLTFGAGSRLTVL.

This clone turned up a few times. This chain joins TRBV10-3 and TRBJ1-6, with 7 positions matching TRBD1. The CDR3 totals 14 residues. Germline V CDR1 and CDR2: ENHRY, SYGVKD. Losses at the gene ends were 8 bases for V and 7 bases for J; bases not matched to a gene: 8. Here the CDR3 reads CAIGRTGGNSPLHF. DNA for the CDR3: TGTGCCATCGGCCGGACAGGCGGGAATTCACCCCTCCACTTT.

There are a few counts of this clone. The chain has TRBV15 and TRBJ2-2; D may be TRBD1 (5 bases). The ends were cut back, 1 base at V and 4 bases at J, with 10 bases in the middle. Germline loops: CDR1 LNHNV, CDR2 YYDKDF (reference sequence). CDR3 length equals 15 residues. The CDR3 region has the DNA TGTGCCACCAGCAGAGTGCAGGGCGGCACCGGGGAGCTGTTTTTT. Translating it yields CATSRVQGGTGELFF.

This chain connects TRBV5-8 to TRBJ2-2, with 8 positions matching TRBD1. The V gene end was trimmed by 0 bases and the J gene end by 2 bases; junction bases not matched to a gene: 6. CDR1 SGHTS and CDR2 YDEGEE come from the germline V gene. The CDR3 runs to 17 residues. CDR3: CASSLGTGPFNTGELFF. The CDR3 nucleotides read TGTGCCAGCAGCTTGGGGACAGGGCCCTTTAACACCGGGGAGCTGTTTTTT.

The chain employs TRBV14 and TRBJ2-3; D gene ambiguous. CDR1 is SGHDN, CDR2 FVKESK, per germline. Trimming shortened V by 5 bases and J by 0 bases, and 15 bases separated the two germline ends. The CDR3 is 16 amino acids. CDR3 sequence: CASSFRTETSTDTQYF. In DNA form, the CDR3 reads TGTGCCAGCAGCTTCCGGACGGAGACTAGCACAGATACGCAGTATTTT.

This sequence joins TRBV6-1 and TRBJ1-5, with 7 positions matching TRBD1. This CDR3 is built from 15 residues. The germline gives CDR1 MNHNS, CDR2 SASEGT. V gave up 1 base and J gave up 4 bases; unmatched junction bases: 4. The CDR3 region has the DNA TGTGCCAGCAGTGAAGTAGGACAGGTGAATCAGCCCCAGCATTTT. This gives the protein CASSEVGQVNQPQHF.

The chain combines TRBV30 with TRBJ1-5; D is undetermined. The length of the CDR3 is 14 residues. Germline-derived CDR1 and CDR2 are GTSNPN and SVGIG (reference sequence). V was shortened by 1 base and J by 0 bases, with 7 bases between the two germline ends. DNA of the CDR3: TGTGCCTGGAGTGGAGCAAATAGCAATCAGCCCCAGCATTTT. Translating it yields CAWSGANSNQPQHF.

This chain links TRBV6-4 with TRBJ2-3, with 12 bases that match TRBD2. V lost 4 bases to trimming and J lost 3 bases; unmatched junction nucleotides: 2. Germline-derived CDR1 and CDR2 are MRHNA and SNTAGT. The CDR3 is 15 amino acids. CDR3 protein: CASSGTSGGTDTQYF. The CDR3 DNA reads as TGTGCCAGCAGTGGTACTAGCGGGGGGACAGATACGCAGTATTTT.

The chain uses TRBV14 and TRBJ2-7; D unresolved. V was shortened by 5 bases and J by 3 bases, with 14 bases between the two germline ends. CDR1 SGHDN and CDR2 FVKESK come from the germline V gene. The CDR3 covers 14 residues. CDR3 bases: TGTGCCAGCAGCAAAGGACCCGTTGGCTACGAGCAGTACGTC. Protein sequence: CASSKGPVGYEQYV.

This clone is termed medium-sized (0.01 to 0.1%). V and J are TRBV27 and TRBJ2-7; a possible D gene is TRBD2 (6 bases). V lost 6 bases and J lost 1, with 19 bases in between. The CDR3 covers 16 residues. Germline CDR1 is MNHEY and CDR2 is SMNVEV (reference sequence). The CDR3 spells CASSHASGGRSYEQYV. The CDR3 nucleotides read TGTGCCAGCAGCCACGCCTCCGGGGGTAGGTCCTACGAGCAGTACGTC.

The sample holds a few counts of this clone. The chain combines TRBV2 with TRBJ1-2; D call uncertain. The V end lost 7 bases, the J end lost 2 bases, and 8 bases lay between the germline ends. Germline values: CDR1 SNHLY, CDR2 FYNNEI. CDR3 length: 12 residues. This CDR3 is CASTGGNYGYTF. Written as DNA, the CDR3 is TGTGCCAGCACGGGAGGCAACTATGGCTACACCTTC.

V gene TRBV9 combines with J gene TRBJ2-1, with a tentative D call TRBD2 (6 bases). Per germline, CDR1 SGDLS and CDR2 YYNGEE. The CDR3 is made up of 15 amino acids. V dropped 4 bases and J dropped 4 bases, with 15 bases sitting between them. CDR3: CASSPGGSGYNEQFF. CDR3 nucleotide sequence: TGTGCCAGCAGCCCGGGTGGTAGCGGATACAATGAGCAGTTCTTC.

The gene calls are TRBV6-1 and TRBJ2-1; the D gene could be TRBD1 or TRBD2 (5 bases each). Per germline, CDR1 MNHNS and CDR2 SASEGT. This CDR3 spans 15 amino acids. The germline V and J ends were trimmed by 6 bases and 4 bases, with 16 bases remaining between them. The CDR3 DNA is TGTGCCAGCAGCCCCGGGACGGCGGTGTACAATGAGCAGTTCTTC. Residues: CASSPGTAVYNEQFF.

This rearrangement joins TRBV7-3 to TRBJ1-3; D unclear. CDR1 SGHTA and CDR2 FQGTGA come from the germline V gene. The CDR3 totals 13 residues. Trimming shortened V by 9 bases and J by 1 base, and 10 bases separated the two germline ends. The CDR3 spells CASSADSGNTIYF. The CDR3 nucleotides read TGTGCCAGTAGTGCCGATTCTGGAAACACCATATATTTT.

This chain joins TRBV2 and TRBJ1-6; 12 bases map to TRBD1. Per germline, CDR1 SNHLY and CDR2 FYNNEI. This CDR3 region has 19 residues. V was pared by 9 bases and J by 11 bases, with 23 bases of the junction left unmatched. The CDR3 DNA sequence: TGTGCCAGAACCTACACCCCCCGGGACAGGGGGCGCGAAAGTCCACCCCTCCACTTT. Protein product: CARTYTPRDRGRESPPLHF.

The V call is TRBV6-1, the J call TRBJ2-7; D is perhaps TRBD1 (5 bases). The CDR3 runs 14 residues. Germline lookup yields CDR1 MNHNS and CDR2 SASEGT. The germline V and J ends were trimmed by 8 bases and 6 bases, with 20 bases remaining between them. CDR3 nucleotide sequence: TGTGCCAGCCTCCGACGGCAGGGTGAGAGCGAGCAGTACTTC. It specifies CASLRRQGESEQYF.

This sequence joins TRBV6-1 and TRBJ2-7; no reliable D call. The V end lost 4 bases, the J end lost 2 bases, and 9 bases lay between the germline ends. The CDR3 has 13 residues. Germline V gene lookup returns CDR1 MNHNS and CDR2 SASEGT. DNA for the CDR3: TGTGCCAGCAGTGCGTCAGGAACCTACGAGCAGTACGTC. It specifies CASSASGTYEQYV.

The chain has TRBV9 and TRBJ2-2, with D possibly TRBD1 on 6 matching bases. Germline CDR1 and CDR2: SGDLS and YYNGEE. Trimming took 4 bases from V and 4 from J, leaving 14 bases between them. The CDR3 sequence is 15 residues long. The CDR3 DNA reads as TGTGCCAGCAGCCCCCGGCCAGGGGCCACCGGGGAGCTGTTTTTT. Its translation: CASSPRPGATGELFF. Looking up the rest from reference TRBV9 and TRBJ2-2 gives the full variable domain: DSGVTQTPKHLITATGQRVTLRCSPRSGDLSVYWYQQSLDQGLQFLIQYYNGEERAKGNILERFSAQQFPDLHSELNLSSLELGDSALYFCASSPRPGATGELFFGEGSRLTVL.

The CDR3 region is CASSGPGGLVNTIYF. CDR3 sequence (DNA): TGTGCCAGCAGTGGACCAGGGGGCCTCGTGAACACCATATATTTT. The V gene is TRBV2, the J gene TRBJ1-3; 8 positions agree with TRBD1. The germline CDR1 and CDR2 sequences are SNHLY and FYNNEI. The CDR3 is 15 amino acids. Trimming removed 4 bases from V and 7 bases from J; junction bases left unmatched: 9.

The chain has TRBV7-9 and TRBJ2-5; D might be TRBD1 or TRBD2, each matching 5 bases. The CDR3 contains 15 residues. From germline, CDR1 is SEHNR and CDR2 FQNEAQ (reference sequence). Trimming cost V 5 bases and J 4 bases, with 17 bases left between them. CDR3 coding DNA: TGTGCCAGCAGCGGACTGATAGGGGTTGGAGAGACCCAGTACTTC. It yields the protein CASSGLIGVGETQYF.

The CDR3 DNA sequence: TGCGCCAGCAGCTTGGGGAGCCTGAACACTGAAGCTTTCTTT. It is translated as CASSLGSLNTEAFF. The chain employs TRBV5-1 and TRBJ1-1; no clear D gene. The ends were cut back, 0 bases at V and 0 bases at J, with 6 bases in the middle. From germline, CDR1 is SGHRS and CDR2 YFSETQ. The CDR3 extends over 14 amino acids. The complete variable domain, with remaining parts taken from reference TRBV5-1 and TRBJ1-1, reads KAGVTQTPRYLIKTRGQQVTLSCSPISGHRSVSWYQQTPGQGLQFLFEYFSETQRNKGNFPGRFSGRQFSNSRSEMNVSTLELGDSALYLCASSLGSLNTEAFFGQGTRLTVV.

DNA of the CDR3: TGTGCCAGCAGATTACCCGGGACAGGGGCGAGAGAGACCCAGTACTTC. Its translation is CASRLPGTGARETQYF. The chain recombines TRBV5-8 with TRBJ2-5; 10 bases are a match to TRBD1. The ends lost 5 bases at V and 4 bases at J; junction bases unmatched: 11. This CDR3 contains 16 residues. Germline V CDR1 and CDR2: SGHTS, YDEGEE.

The rearrangement uses TRBV15 and TRBJ2-3; D gene uncertain. Per germline, CDR1 LNHNV and CDR2 YYDKDF (reference sequence). This CDR3 contains 15 residues. V lost 0 bases, J lost 0 bases, and 7 bases lay in between. CDR3 in amino acids: CATSRDGRSTDTQYF. CDR3 bases: TGTGCCACCAGCAGAGATGGTCGTAGCACAGATACGCAGTATTTT.

CDR3 amino acids: CASSESGWWDYGYTF. The CDR3 DNA sequence: TGTGCCAGCAGTGAATCCGGATGGTGGGACTATGGCTACACCTTC. The rearrangement joins TRBV25-1 to TRBJ1-2, with unresolved D. Germline V gene lookup returns CDR1 MGHDK and CDR2 SYGVNS. Trimming pared 1 base from V and 3 bases from J, leaving 12 bases between. The CDR3 spans 15 residues.